Listed below are T cell receptor beta chains from one sample, sequenced in a study of blood T cell repertoires in COVID-19. Produced via immunoSEQ multiplex PCR; TCRdb's table is partial and in-frame only. The sample has 200,000 or so clones, 70% to 85% seen once. Sequencing input: peripheral blood. The receptors shown here come from a woman aged 25 to 39 with acute or convalescent COVID-19. Both conserved end residues are part of each CDR3. A D gene is named only where the DNA matches it firmly. The size entry is marked missing in some rows and otherwise reads once, few, many or a size class.

j_call | d_call | v_call | clone_size | cdr3_aa | cdr3_nt
TRBJ2-1 | TRBD2 | TRBV6-4 | NA | CASTPRGGDYNEQFF | TGTGCCAGCACCCCCCGGGGGGGAGACTACAATGAGCAGTTCTTC
TRBJ2-1 | TRBD2 | TRBV10-3 | NA | CAISGASGRAGNEQFF | TGTGCCATCAGTGGGGCTAGCGGGAGGGCGGGGAATGAGCAGTTCTTC
TRBJ2-4 | NA | TRBV15 | NA | CATSRGAGTGTAKNIQYF | TGTGCCACCAGCAGAGGGGCGGGAACCGGGACAGCCAAAAACATTCAGTACTTC
TRBJ1-2 | NA | TRBV19 | NA | CASSIAAGYGYTF | TGTGCCAGTAGTATAGCGGCGGGATATGGCTACACCTTC
TRBJ2-3 | TRBD1 | TRBV4-1 | NA | CASSQITGETDTQYF | TGCGCCAGCAGCCAAATTACAGGGGAAACTGATACGCAGTATTTT
TRBJ2-1 | NA | TRBV12-3/TRBV12-4 | NA | CASRGQYNEQFF | TGTGCCAGCAGAGGACAGTACAATGAGCAGTTCTTC
TRBJ2-7 | TRBD2 | TRBV29-1 | NA | CSVGVAGGPYEQYF | TGCAGCGTTGGGGTAGCGGGGGGCCCCTACGAGCAGTACTTC
TRBJ1-5 | NA | TRBV5-5 | NA | CASSAGGNQPQHF | TGTGCCAGCAGCGCGGGGGGAAATCAGCCCCAGCATTTT
TRBJ1-2 | NA | TRBV28 | NA | CASSPQNSPYGYTF | TGTGCCAGCAGTCCACAGAACTCCCCCTATGGCTACACCTTC
TRBJ2-7 | NA | TRBV5-6 | NA | CASSPTTLGYEQYF | TGTGCCAGCAGCCCAACCACTCTCGGGTACGAGCAGTACTTC
TRBJ1-2 | NA | TRBV9 | NA | CASSGESYTF | TGTGCCAGCAGCGGGGAGAGCTACACCTTC
TRBJ2-5 | TRBD1 | TRBV6-6 | NA | CASSTGTGWETQYF | TGTGCCAGCAGCACCGGGACAGGGTGGGAGACCCAGTACTTC
TRBJ2-1 | NA | TRBV28 | once | CASSFFADSYNEQFF | TGTGCCAGCAGTTTCTTTGCAGACTCCTACAATGAGCAGTTCTTC
TRBJ2-5 | NA | TRBV19 | NA | CASRGVGAETQYF | TGTGCCAGTAGAGGGGTAGGGGCGGAGACCCAGTACTTC
TRBJ1-5 | TRBD1 | TRBV24-1 | NA | CATGQGSNQPQHF | TGTGCCACAGGACAGGGTTCCAATCAGCCCCAGCATTTT
TRBJ2-5 | TRBD1 | TRBV28 | NA | CASKQGGVETQYF | TGTGCCAGTAAGCAAGGGGGCGTAGAGACCCAGTACTTC
TRBJ2-3 | NA | TRBV13 | NA | CASESKTSTDTQYF | TGTGCCAGCGAATCCAAAACTAGCACAGATACGCAGTATTTT
TRBJ1-3 | NA | TRBV3-1/TRBV3-2 | NA | CASSQGPDTASGNTIYF | TGTGCCAGCAGCCAAGGACCGGACACCGCCTCTGGAAACACCATATATTTT
TRBJ2-7 | TRBD1 | TRBV28 | NA | CASSSPRSDRGSVYEQYF | TGTGCCAGCAGTTCCCCGCGCTCGGACAGGGGTTCTGTCTACGAGCAGTACTTC
TRBJ2-4 | NA | TRBV10-3 | once | CAISESAGAAKNIQYF | TGTGCCATCAGTGAGTCGGCGGGGGCTGCCAAAAACATTCAGTACTTC
TRBJ2-2 | NA | TRBV30 | NA | CAWTIDPVAANTGELFF | TGTGCCTGGACCATCGATCCGGTAGCGGCAAACACCGGGGAGCTGTTTTTT
TRBJ2-7 | TRBD2 | TRBV5-1 | once | CASSPGLAGAHEQYF | TGCGCCAGCAGCCCGGGACTAGCGGGAGCCCACGAGCAGTACTTC
TRBJ2-1 | NA | TRBV19 | NA | CASSISFYNEQFF | TGTGCCAGTAGTATCTCCTTCTACAATGAGCAGTTCTTC
TRBJ1-3 | NA | TRBV10-3 | NA | CAIRGAGTDFGNTIYF | TGTGCCATCAGAGGGGCGGGGACCGATTTCGGAAACACCATATATTTT
TRBJ1-4 | TRBD1 | TRBV5-6 | few | CASSPGTGNFNEKLFF | TGTGCCAGCAGCCCCGGGACAGGGAATTTTAATGAAAAACTGTTTTTT
TRBJ2-7 | NA | TRBV30 | NA | CAWSVQSYEQYF | TGTGCCTGGAGTGTACAGAGCTACGAGCAGTACTTC
TRBJ2-7 | TRBD1 | TRBV7-9 | once | CASSPGQGSSYEQYF | TGTGCCAGCAGCCCGGGACAGGGGAGCTCCTACGAGCAGTACTTC
TRBJ1-1 | TRBD1 | TRBV7-8 | NA | CASSSHRGRLDTEAFF | TGTGCCAGCAGCTCCCACAGGGGGAGATTGGACACTGAAGCTTTCTTT
TRBJ1-3 | NA | TRBV5-4 | few | CASSLTAGNTIYF | TGTGCCAGCAGCTTGACAGCTGGAAACACCATATATTTT
TRBJ2-4 | TRBD2 | TRBV20-1 | NA | CSASGTSEKYF | TGCAGTGCTTCCGGGACTAGCGAGAAGTACTTC
TRBJ1-2 | TRBD1 | TRBV4-1 | NA | CASSQEGQLYGYTF | TGCGCCAGCAGCCAAGAGGGACAGCTCTATGGCTACACCTTC
TRBJ1-4 | TRBD1 | TRBV19 | NA | CASAGQGPEKLFF | TGTGCCAGTGCGGGACAGGGTCCTGAGAAACTGTTTTTT
TRBJ1-5 | NA | TRBV2 | NA | CASSPEDNQPQHF | TGTGCCAGCAGCCCAGAGGACAATCAGCCCCAGCATTTT
TRBJ1-6 | NA | TRBV4-1 | few | CASSQVQGVAYNSPLHF | TGCGCCAGCAGCCAAGTACAGGGTGTTGCCTATAATTCACCCCTCCACTTT
TRBJ1-4 | NA | TRBV10-3 | NA | CAISNAGPGDEKLFF | TGTGCCATCAGTAACGCTGGGCCCGGGGATGAAAAACTGTTTTTT
TRBJ1-1 | NA | TRBV18 | NA | CASSPKATGVTEAFF | TGTGCCAGCTCACCTAAGGCCACCGGGGTCACTGAAGCTTTCTTT
TRBJ2-7 | TRBD2 | TRBV10-1 | once | CASSPSGFSYEQYF | TGCGCCAGCAGTCCTAGCGGCTTCTCCTACGAGCAGTACTTC
TRBJ2-7 | NA | TRBV11-3 | NA | CASSLVRGSEQYF | TGTGCCAGCAGCTTAGTACGGGGGAGCGAGCAGTACTTC
TRBJ1-1 | NA | TRBV11-2 | once | CASSLVRGKTEAFF | TGTGCCAGCAGCCTAGTTAGGGGGAAAACTGAAGCTTTCTTT
TRBJ2-1 | NA | TRBV6-5 | NA | CASSYFQSGEQFF | TGTGCCAGCAGTTACTTCCAGTCGGGTGAGCAGTTCTTC
TRBJ2-7 | NA | TRBV25-1 | NA | CASSIGGGYEQYF | TGTGCCAGCAGTATCGGGGGAGGCTACGAGCAGTACTTC
TRBJ1-3 | NA | TRBV11-2 | NA | CASSLEGARGNTIYF | TGTGCCAGCAGCTTAGAAGGGGCGCGTGGAAACACCATATATTTT
TRBJ2-1 | TRBD2 | TRBV27 | once | CASSPSSGGANEQFF | TGTGCCAGCAGTCCTTCTAGCGGGGGGGCCAATGAGCAGTTCTTC
TRBJ1-4 | NA | TRBV7-9 | NA | CASSLNSGNEKLFF | TGTGCCAGCAGCTTGAACAGCGGTAATGAAAAACTGTTTTTT
TRBJ2-5 | TRBD2 | TRBV7-8 | NA | CASSLDIHLTGGETQYF | TGTGCCAGCAGCTTAGATATTCACCTTACGGGGGGGGAGACCCAGTACTTC
TRBJ1-2 | NA | TRBV2 | many | CASSGTVYGYTF | TGTGCCAGCAGTGGGACAGTCTATGGCTACACCTTC
TRBJ2-7 | TRBD1 | TRBV5-1 | NA | CASSLSGTGPPYEQYF | TGCGCCAGCAGCTTATCGGGGACAGGTCCACCTTACGAGCAGTACTTC
TRBJ2-3 | NA | TRBV5-8 | NA | CASSSRGAPADTQYF | TGTGCCAGCAGCTCCAGGGGCGCTCCCGCAGATACGCAGTATTTT
TRBJ2-7 | TRBD2 | TRBV25-1 | NA | CASSEYGEGLYYEQYF | TGTGCCAGCAGTGAATATGGGGAGGGACTTTACTACGAGCAGTACTTC